This entry describes one T cell receptor (beta chain). Authors' processing steps: Estimation of nucleated cell counts was performed using reference gene primer amplification. Profiling relied on immunoSEQ multiplex PCR, and the TCRdb table lists in-frame clones only, not all of them. The DNA was the basis for D and trimming; V, J and clone size are from that table. The sample lists some 350,000 clones; 91% were seen once. This entry belongs to a study of blood T cell repertoires in COVID-19. On the study more broadly: COVID-19 samples from acute and convalescent phases originated in the United States, Italy and Spain. The analysed material was cDNA or gDNA that came from T cells, B-cell-depleted T cells, or PBMCs.

This CDR3 is built from 13 residues. CDR1 and CDR2 from the germline V gene are SGHRS and YFSETQ. Between the trimmed V and J ends, which lost 0 bases and 5 bases, there was a span of 8 bases. The origin of this receptor is a young woman who had recovered from COVID-19. Sequenced sample: peripheral blood. The rearrangement joins TRBV5-1 to TRBJ2-5; D unclear. CDR3 nucleotides: TGCGCCAGCAGCTTGGGGGCCCGGGAGACCCAGTACTTC. Its protein is CASSLGARETQYF.